This T cell receptor (beta chain) was sequenced in a study of cytomegalovirus exposure and HLA in healthy donors. The PCR had 60 Vbeta and 13 Jbeta primers. The method was immunoSEQ multiplex PCR; TCRdb's version includes in-frame clones alone and lacks a portion of them. The sample has around 200,000 clones, about 79% seen once. This clone has just a few counts. Its antigen remains unknown. Study-level points and caveats: Among donors in an Asian-associated ancestry cluster, a later analysis reportedly found fewer N-insertions than the roughly 610-donor mean. In a later analysis, DRB1 alleles had the most associated TCRs; HLA-C alleles the fewest.

V shed 2 bases, J shed 1 base, and the junction held 6 bases outside the gene matches. The CDR3 loop spans 17 amino acids. CDR1 and CDR2 (germline): SGHVS, FQNEAQ. The chain uses TRBV7-8 and TRBJ2-3; 10 nucleotides match TRBD2. The source material was PBMCs. This receptor was identified in a man aged 18 to 29 in good health and CMV-seronegative. DNA for the CDR3: TGTGCCAGCAGCTTATTACTAGCGGGACGTGGCACAGATACGCAGTATTTT. Its translation is CASSLLLAGRGTDTQYF.